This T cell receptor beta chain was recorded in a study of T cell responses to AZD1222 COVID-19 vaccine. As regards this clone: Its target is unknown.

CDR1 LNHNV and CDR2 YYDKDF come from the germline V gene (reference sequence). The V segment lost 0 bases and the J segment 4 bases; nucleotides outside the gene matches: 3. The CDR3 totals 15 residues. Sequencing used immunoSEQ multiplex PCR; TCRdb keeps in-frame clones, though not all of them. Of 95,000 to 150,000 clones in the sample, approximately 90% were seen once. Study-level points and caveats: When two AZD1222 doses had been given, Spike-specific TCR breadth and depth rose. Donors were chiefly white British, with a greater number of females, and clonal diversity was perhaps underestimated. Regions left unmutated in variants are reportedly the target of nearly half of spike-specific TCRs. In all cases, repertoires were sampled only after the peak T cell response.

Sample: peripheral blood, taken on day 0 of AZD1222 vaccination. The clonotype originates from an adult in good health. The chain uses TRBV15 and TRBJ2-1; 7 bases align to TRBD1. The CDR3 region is CATSRDGRGYNEQFF. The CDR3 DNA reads TGTGCCACCAGCAGAGACGGCAGGGGGTACAATGAGCAGTTCTTC. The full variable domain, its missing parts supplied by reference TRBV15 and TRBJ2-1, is DAMVIQNPRYQVTQFGKPVTLSCSQTLNHNVMYWYQQKSSQAPKLLFHYYDKDFNNEADTPDNFQSRRPNTSFCFLDIRSPGLGDTAMYLCATSRDGRGYNEQFFGPGTRLTVL.